Listed below are T cell receptor beta chains from one sample, sequenced in a study of blood T cell repertoires in COVID-19. Profiled with immunoSEQ multiplex PCR; TCRdb holds only in-frame clones, not every one. This table holds approximately 210,000 clones, about 76% found once. The source material was PBMCs or T cells enriched from blood (not recorded which). These TCRs come from a woman in her forties or fifties with acute COVID-19. CDR3s include the opening cysteine and the closing phenylalanine or tryptophan. Each record gives: V gene, clone size, D gene, J gene, CDR3 length, CDR3 protein, CDR3 DNA. A D gene is named only where the DNA matches it firmly. Clone size is stated in some rows and not others, as once, few, many or a class when expanded.

v_call: TRBV2; clone_size: -; d_call: -; j_call: TRBJ2-3; cdr3_length: 14; cdr3_aa: CASSFSGGTDTQYF; cdr3_nt: TGTGCCAGCAGTTTTAGCGGTGGCACAGATACGCAGTATTTT
v_call: TRBV2; clone_size: -; d_call: -; j_call: TRBJ1-5; cdr3_length: 15; cdr3_aa: CASSGGGRLDQPQHF; cdr3_nt: TGTGCCAGCAGTGGTGGAGGGCGCCTGGATCAGCCCCAGCATTTT
v_call: TRBV11-1; clone_size: -; d_call: TRBD1; j_call: TRBJ2-7; cdr3_length: 15; cdr3_aa: CASSLGTGGPYEQYF; cdr3_nt: TGTGCCAGCAGCCTAGGGACAGGGGGCCCCTACGAGCAGTACTTC
v_call: TRBV5-1; clone_size: -; d_call: TRBD2; j_call: TRBJ2-5; cdr3_length: 17; cdr3_aa: CASSQSRGGGNQETQYF; cdr3_nt: TGCGCCAGCAGCCAATCACGGGGGGGAGGCAACCAAGAGACCCAGTACTTC
v_call: TRBV18; clone_size: -; d_call: TRBD2; j_call: TRBJ2-1; cdr3_length: 18; cdr3_aa: CASSPPGLAGSGNNEQFF; cdr3_nt: TGTGCCAGCTCACCACCTGGTTTAGCGGGGAGCGGGAACAATGAGCAGTTCTTC
v_call: TRBV3-1/TRBV3-2; clone_size: -; d_call: TRBD2; j_call: TRBJ2-1; cdr3_length: 15; cdr3_aa: CASSQGLAGGSEQFF; cdr3_nt: TGTGCCAGCAGCCAAGGACTAGCGGGAGGGTCTGAGCAGTTCTTC
v_call: TRBV2; clone_size: -; d_call: -; j_call: TRBJ2-2; cdr3_length: 15; cdr3_aa: CASSVSDTNTGELFF; cdr3_nt: TGTGCCAGCAGTGTGAGCGATACGAACACCGGGGAGCTGTTTTTT
v_call: TRBV5-1; clone_size: -; d_call: TRBD2; j_call: TRBJ2-1; cdr3_length: 17; cdr3_aa: CASSWERIAGGPPEQFF; cdr3_nt: TGCGCCAGCAGCTGGGAGAGGATAGCGGGAGGGCCCCCTGAGCAGTTCTTC
v_call: TRBV28; clone_size: -; d_call: -; j_call: TRBJ1-3; cdr3_length: 13; cdr3_aa: CASSLGQGNTIYF; cdr3_nt: TGTGCCAGCAGTTTAGGGCAGGGAAACACCATATATTTT
v_call: TRBV16; clone_size: -; d_call: TRBD1; j_call: TRBJ2-4; cdr3_length: 15; cdr3_aa: CASSRSGDSKNIQYF; cdr3_nt: TGTGCCAGCAGCCGATCAGGGGACAGCAAAAACATTCAGTACTTC
v_call: TRBV6-1; clone_size: -; d_call: TRBD2; j_call: TRBJ2-7; cdr3_length: 15; cdr3_aa: CASSEGLARSYEQYF; cdr3_nt: TGTGCCAGCAGTGAGGGACTAGCGCGCTCCTACGAGCAGTACTTC
v_call: TRBV24-1; clone_size: -; d_call: TRBD2; j_call: TRBJ2-1; cdr3_length: 16; cdr3_aa: CATSAGGEATYNEQFF; cdr3_nt: TGTGCCACCAGTGCCGGGGGGGAAGCCACCTACAATGAGCAGTTCTTC
v_call: TRBV28; clone_size: -; d_call: TRBD2; j_call: TRBJ2-7; cdr3_length: 18; cdr3_aa: CASSFAPERGDPSYEQYF; cdr3_nt: TGTGCCAGCAGTTTCGCCCCTGAGCGGGGGGACCCCTCCTACGAGCAGTACTTC
v_call: TRBV19; clone_size: -; d_call: TRBD1; j_call: TRBJ2-7; cdr3_length: 16; cdr3_aa: CASRSDRTGNRYEQYF; cdr3_nt: TGTGCCAGTCGATCAGACCGGACAGGGAATCGGTACGAGCAGTACTTC
v_call: TRBV10-2; clone_size: -; d_call: -; j_call: TRBJ2-1; cdr3_length: 11; cdr3_aa: CASSGVNEQFF; cdr3_nt: TGCGCCAGCAGTGGAGTCAATGAGCAGTTCTTC
v_call: TRBV4-3; clone_size: few; d_call: -; j_call: TRBJ2-6; cdr3_length: 17; cdr3_aa: CASSQDGEISGANVLTF; cdr3_nt: TGCGCCAGCAGCCAAGACGGAGAAATCTCTGGGGCCAACGTCCTGACTTTC
v_call: TRBV18; clone_size: -; d_call: -; j_call: TRBJ1-1; cdr3_length: 15; cdr3_aa: CASSPVKGQNTEAFF; cdr3_nt: TGTGCCAGCTCACCCGTGAAGGGGCAGAACACTGAAGCTTTCTTT
v_call: TRBV4-3; clone_size: -; d_call: -; j_call: TRBJ1-3; cdr3_length: 16; cdr3_aa: CASSREIGLLENTIYF; cdr3_nt: TGCGCCAGCAGCCGAGAGATCGGACTTTTGGAAAACACCATATATTTT
v_call: TRBV19; clone_size: -; d_call: -; j_call: TRBJ2-7; cdr3_length: 13; cdr3_aa: CASSINRFEYINF; cdr3_nt: TGTGCCAGTAGTATCAACCGCTTCGAATACATTAACTTC
v_call: TRBV21-1; clone_size: -; d_call: -; j_call: TRBJ1-6; cdr3_length: 14; cdr3_aa: CASNGTSLNSPLHF; cdr3_nt: TGTGCCAGCAACGGGACAAGCCTTAATTCACCCCTCCACTTT
v_call: TRBV7-9; clone_size: -; d_call: -; j_call: TRBJ2-1; cdr3_length: 14; cdr3_aa: CASSLPSSYNEQFF; cdr3_nt: TGTGCCAGCAGCCTTCCTAGCTCCTACAATGAGCAGTTCTTC
v_call: TRBV4-2; clone_size: -; d_call: TRBD1; j_call: TRBJ2-7; cdr3_length: 14; cdr3_aa: CASRIRDSSYEQYF; cdr3_nt: TGTGCCAGCAGAATCCGGGACAGCTCCTACGAGCAGTACTTC
v_call: TRBV5-1; clone_size: once; d_call: -; j_call: TRBJ2-3; cdr3_length: 13; cdr3_aa: CASSLEGGDTQYF; cdr3_nt: TGCGCCAGCAGCTTGGAAGGGGGAGATACGCAGTATTTT
v_call: TRBV7-8; clone_size: few; d_call: TRBD1; j_call: TRBJ2-7; cdr3_length: 14; cdr3_aa: CASSRGGTSYEQYF; cdr3_nt: TGTGCCAGCAGCCGAGGGGGCACATCCTACGAGCAGTACTTC
v_call: TRBV4-3; clone_size: -; d_call: TRBD1; j_call: TRBJ2-7; cdr3_length: 15; cdr3_aa: CASSQAGTGAFEQYF; cdr3_nt: TGCGCCAGCAGCCAAGCCGGGACAGGGGCCTTCGAGCAGTACTTC
v_call: TRBV6-2/TRBV6-3; clone_size: -; d_call: TRBD2; j_call: TRBJ2-1; cdr3_length: 15; cdr3_aa: CASSYSGGAVNEQFF; cdr3_nt: TGTGCCAGCAGTTACAGCGGGGGGGCCGTAAATGAGCAGTTCTTC
v_call: TRBV18; clone_size: -; d_call: -; j_call: TRBJ2-1; cdr3_length: 15; cdr3_aa: CASSLGPEAYNKQFF; cdr3_nt: TGTGCCAGCTCTCTCGGCCCGGAGGCGTACAATAAGCAGTTCTTC
v_call: TRBV10-3; clone_size: few; d_call: TRBD2; j_call: TRBJ2-2; cdr3_length: 16; cdr3_aa: CAISDGLAGDTGELFF; cdr3_nt: TGTGCCATCAGCGATGGACTAGCGGGAGATACCGGGGAGCTGTTTTTT
v_call: TRBV4-1; clone_size: -; d_call: -; j_call: TRBJ2-1; cdr3_length: 12; cdr3_aa: CASSLLSNEQFF; cdr3_nt: TGCGCCAGCAGCCTACTAAGCAATGAGCAGTTCTTC
v_call: TRBV28; clone_size: -; d_call: -; j_call: TRBJ1-2; cdr3_length: 14; cdr3_aa: CASSRGGDTYGYTF; cdr3_nt: TGTGCCAGCAGCCGGGGGGGTGATACCTATGGCTACACCTTC
v_call: TRBV6-2/TRBV6-3; clone_size: -; d_call: TRBD2; j_call: TRBJ2-7; cdr3_length: 13; cdr3_aa: CASSLRGVYEQYF; cdr3_nt: TGTGCCAGCAGTTTGCGGGGGGTCTACGAGCAGTACTTC
v_call: TRBV19; clone_size: -; d_call: -; j_call: TRBJ2-3; cdr3_length: 16; cdr3_aa: CASNLMAGASTDTQYF; cdr3_nt: TGTGCCAGTAACTTGATGGCGGGTGCTAGCACAGATACGCAGTATTTT
v_call: TRBV10-1; clone_size: -; d_call: TRBD2; j_call: TRBJ2-7; cdr3_length: 15; cdr3_aa: CASRRYSGRAYEQYF; cdr3_nt: TGCGCCAGCAGAAGATATAGCGGGAGGGCCTACGAGCAGTACTTC
v_call: TRBV2; clone_size: -; d_call: -; j_call: TRBJ1-5; cdr3_length: 13; cdr3_aa: CASTPIREQPQHF; cdr3_nt: TGTGCCAGCACCCCGATTCGGGAGCAGCCCCAGCATTTT
v_call: TRBV7-2; clone_size: -; d_call: TRBD1; j_call: TRBJ2-1; cdr3_length: 15; cdr3_aa: CASSGDSILNNEQFF; cdr3_nt: TGTGCCAGCAGCGGGGACAGTATCCTAAACAATGAGCAGTTCTTC
v_call: TRBV7-6; clone_size: -; d_call: TRBD2; j_call: TRBJ2-5; cdr3_length: 15; cdr3_aa: CASSRWVAGGETQYF; cdr3_nt: TGTGCCAGCAGTCGTTGGGTAGCGGGAGGAGAGACCCAGTACTTC
v_call: TRBV25-1; clone_size: -; d_call: -; j_call: TRBJ1-3; cdr3_length: 16; cdr3_aa: CASSDNRVPSGNTIYF; cdr3_nt: TGTGCCAGCAGTGACAACAGGGTCCCCTCTGGAAACACCATATATTTT
v_call: TRBV24-1; clone_size: -; d_call: TRBD1; j_call: TRBJ2-7; cdr3_length: 15; cdr3_aa: CATSDPGQGSYEQYF; cdr3_nt: TGTGCCACCAGTGATCCGGGACAGGGTTCCTACGAGCAGTACTTC
v_call: TRBV6-5; clone_size: -; d_call: -; j_call: TRBJ1-1; cdr3_length: 12; cdr3_aa: CASSRAQQEAFF; cdr3_nt: TGTGCCAGCAGCCGAGCCCAACAGGAAGCTTTCTTT
v_call: TRBV5-1; clone_size: -; d_call: TRBD1; j_call: TRBJ1-1; cdr3_length: 17; cdr3_aa: CASSLDGTGGRDTEAFF; cdr3_nt: TGCGCCAGCAGCCTAGACGGGACAGGGGGAAGAGACACTGAAGCTTTCTTT
v_call: TRBV12-3/TRBV12-4; clone_size: once; d_call: -; j_call: TRBJ2-5; cdr3_length: 11; cdr3_aa: CASSIQETQYF; cdr3_nt: TGTGCCAGCAGCATCCAAGAGACCCAGTACTTC
v_call: TRBV7-8; clone_size: few; d_call: TRBD1; j_call: TRBJ1-5; cdr3_length: 15; cdr3_aa: CASSTGQDPGQPQHF; cdr3_nt: TGTGCCAGCAGCACCGGACAGGACCCAGGTCAGCCCCAGCATTTT
v_call: TRBV2; clone_size: -; d_call: TRBD2; j_call: TRBJ2-5; cdr3_length: 16; cdr3_aa: CASSIAGVGVGETQYF; cdr3_nt: TGTGCCAGCAGTATAGCGGGAGTGGGGGTGGGAGAGACCCAGTACTTC
v_call: TRBV28; clone_size: many; d_call: -; j_call: TRBJ1-6; cdr3_length: 17; cdr3_aa: CASRVGGLGTNNSPLHF; cdr3_nt: TGTGCCAGCAGAGTCGGGGGTTTGGGCACTAATAATTCACCCCTCCACTTT
v_call: TRBV28; clone_size: -; d_call: TRBD1; j_call: TRBJ1-2; cdr3_length: 14; cdr3_aa: CASSIPPGQGLLTF; cdr3_nt: TGTGCCAGCAGTATACCACCGGGACAGGGACTACTCACCTTC
v_call: TRBV7-8; clone_size: -; d_call: -; j_call: TRBJ2-3; cdr3_length: 18; cdr3_aa: CASSLRPHGSYTRDTQYF; cdr3_nt: TGTGCCAGCAGCTTAAGGCCCCACGGGTCATATACAAGGGATACGCAGTATTTT
v_call: TRBV5-6; clone_size: -; d_call: TRBD1; j_call: TRBJ1-2; cdr3_length: 15; cdr3_aa: CASSLRGQGSRGYTF; cdr3_nt: TGTGCCAGCAGCTTGCGGGGACAGGGGAGTAGGGGCTACACCTTC
v_call: TRBV23-1; clone_size: once; d_call: TRBD1; j_call: TRBJ1-2; cdr3_length: 13; cdr3_aa: CAPRQGSPYGYTF; cdr3_nt: TGCGCCCCACGACAGGGATCCCCCTATGGCTACACCTTC
v_call: TRBV4-3; clone_size: -; d_call: -; j_call: TRBJ1-2; cdr3_length: 17; cdr3_aa: CASSQDIGTAGVYGYTF; cdr3_nt: TGCGCCAGCAGCCAAGATATCGGTACAGCAGGGGTCTATGGCTACACCTTC
v_call: TRBV6-4; clone_size: few; d_call: -; j_call: TRBJ2-3; cdr3_length: 14; cdr3_aa: CASSPNGQTDTQYF; cdr3_nt: TGTGCCAGCAGTCCCAATGGACAAACAGATACGCAGTATTTT
v_call: TRBV7-2; clone_size: once; d_call: TRBD2; j_call: TRBJ2-3; cdr3_length: 19; cdr3_aa: CASSLVLLAGGQVGDTQYF; cdr3_nt: TGTGCCAGCAGCTTGGTCCTCCTAGCGGGAGGCCAGGTGGGAGATACGCAGTATTTT
v_call: TRBV29-1; clone_size: few; d_call: -; j_call: TRBJ2-7; cdr3_length: 14; cdr3_aa: CSARTSHTSYEQYF; cdr3_nt: TGCAGCGCCCGAACAAGTCATACGTCCTACGAGCAGTACTTC
v_call: TRBV18; clone_size: -; d_call: -; j_call: TRBJ1-5; cdr3_length: 12; cdr3_aa: CASTLGDQPQHF; cdr3_nt: TGTGCCAGCACGTTAGGGGATCAGCCCCAGCATTTT
v_call: TRBV27; clone_size: -; d_call: -; j_call: TRBJ2-7; cdr3_length: 14; cdr3_aa: CASTAGPYSYEQYF; cdr3_nt: TGTGCCAGCACGGCGGGGCCCTACTCCTACGAGCAGTACTTC
v_call: TRBV11-2; clone_size: -; d_call: -; j_call: TRBJ1-4; cdr3_length: 16; cdr3_aa: CASSISSVATNEKLFF; cdr3_nt: TGTGCCAGCAGCATTAGCAGTGTTGCAACTAATGAAAAACTGTTTTTT
v_call: TRBV13; clone_size: few; d_call: TRBD2; j_call: TRBJ2-2; cdr3_length: 15; cdr3_aa: CASSTLAGGIEELFF; cdr3_nt: TGTGCCAGCAGCACTCTAGCGGGAGGGATAGAGGAGCTGTTTTTT
v_call: TRBV6-6; clone_size: -; d_call: -; j_call: TRBJ2-1; cdr3_length: 11; cdr3_aa: CATEGVTEQFF; cdr3_nt: TGTGCCACCGAAGGGGTCACCGAGCAGTTCTTC
v_call: TRBV5-6; clone_size: -; d_call: -; j_call: TRBJ1-5; cdr3_length: 16; cdr3_aa: CASSEGPETSNQPQHF; cdr3_nt: TGTGCCAGCAGCGAGGGCCCAGAGACTAGCAATCAGCCCCAGCATTTT
v_call: TRBV19; clone_size: -; d_call: TRBD1; j_call: TRBJ1-2; cdr3_length: 16; cdr3_aa: CASSMSGQADLYGYTF; cdr3_nt: TGTGCCAGTAGTATGTCGGGACAGGCGGATCTCTATGGCTACACCTTC